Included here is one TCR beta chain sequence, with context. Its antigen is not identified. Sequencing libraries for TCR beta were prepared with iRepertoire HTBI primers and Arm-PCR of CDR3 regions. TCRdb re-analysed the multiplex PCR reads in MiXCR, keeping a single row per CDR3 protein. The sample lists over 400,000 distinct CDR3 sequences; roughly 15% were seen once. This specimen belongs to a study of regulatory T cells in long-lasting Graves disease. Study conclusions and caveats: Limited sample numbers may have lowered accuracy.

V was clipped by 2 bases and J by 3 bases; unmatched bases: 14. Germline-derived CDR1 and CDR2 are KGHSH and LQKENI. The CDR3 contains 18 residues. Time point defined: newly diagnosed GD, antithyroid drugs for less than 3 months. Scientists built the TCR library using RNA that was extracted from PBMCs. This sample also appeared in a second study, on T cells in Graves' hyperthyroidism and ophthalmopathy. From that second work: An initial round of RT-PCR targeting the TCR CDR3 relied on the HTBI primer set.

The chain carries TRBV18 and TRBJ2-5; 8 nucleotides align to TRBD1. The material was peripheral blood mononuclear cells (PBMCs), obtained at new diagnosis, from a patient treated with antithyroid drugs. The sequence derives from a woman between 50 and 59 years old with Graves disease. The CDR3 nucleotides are TGTGCCAGCTCACCAAATGAGGTCGGACAGGGAAGCGAAGAGACCCAGTACTTC. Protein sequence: CASSPNEVGQGSEETQYF.